This T cell receptor beta chain was sequenced during a study of OX40 agonist ivuxolimab in advanced cancers. The length of the CDR3 is 12 residues. V lost 5 bases to trimming and J lost 12 bases, with 17 bases between them. Germline loops: CDR1 SEHNR, CDR2 FQNEAQ (reference sequence). Data came from immunoSEQ multiplex PCR; TCRdb stores just in-frame clones and leaves some out. The sample lists fewer than 85,000 clones, over 90% occurring once. Study outcomes and limitations: Clonal expansion was among the lowest in partial responders at 0.1-3.0 mg/kg, especially CD8+.

About this clone: As yet, its antigen is unknown.

The chain carries TRBV7-9 and TRBJ2-7, with unresolved D. The source is an adult with an advanced solid tumor such as melanoma, head and neck, liver or kidney cancer. Here the sequenced sample was CD4+ or CD8+ T cells sorted from blood, taken in a trial of the OX40 agonist ivuxolimab. CDR3 loop: CASSRVSENMYF. The CDR3 coding sequence is TGTGCCAGCAGCAGAGTCAGCGAAAACATGTACTTC.